Here is one TCR beta chain with its context. CDR1 and CDR2 from the germline V gene are MNHEY and SVGAGI. The CDR3 is 15 residues long. The V and J ends lost 6 bases and 2 bases, in that order; junction bases with no gene match: 7. Repertoires were generated with immunoSEQ multiplex PCR, while TCRdb's copy carries only in-frame clones and drops some. The profile shows fewer than 600,000 clones, nearly 90% of them singletons. The sample is drawn from a study of blood T cell repertoires in COVID-19. The wider study: COVID-19 samples, acute and convalescent, were from the United States, Italy and Spain. T cells, B-cell-depleted T cells, or PBMCs supplied cDNA or gDNA.

Seattle enrolled patients during active infection and tracked them longitudinally. The J gene is TRBJ1-5, the V gene TRBV6-5, with 7 positions matching TRBD1. Specimen: peripheral blood. This sequence was found in a man younger than 35 with COVID-19, enrolled during active disease. CDR3 region: CASRLQGSGNQPQHF. For the CDR3, the DNA is TGTGCCAGCAGGCTACAGGGGTCGGGCAATCAGCCCCAGCATTTT.